The 4 T cell receptor beta chains below come from one sample, sequenced in a study of T cells in Graves' hyperthyroidism and ophthalmopathy. Amplification yielded TCR beta CDR3 regions, with RNA transcripts as the source. TCR CDR3 regions were first amplified by RT-PCR with HTBI primers. MiXCR, applied by TCRdb to the multiplex PCR reads, yields one record per CDR3 protein. The sample yields 530,000 or so distinct CDR3 sequences, approximately 24% seen once. Sequencing was carried out using blood. The receptor set was obtained from a young woman with Graves' ophthalmopathy.

This clonotype was recorded many times. This chain links TRBV6-1 with TRBJ2-7, with 8 positions matching TRBD1. Trimming cost V 5 bases and J 4 bases; bases outside gene matches: 4. Germline V gives CDR1 MNHNS, CDR2 SASEGT. The CDR3 consists of 13 residues. For the CDR3, the DNA is TGTGCCAGCAGTCGGACAGGGAGTTACGAGCAGTACTTC. Protein: CASSRTGSYEQYF.

This clonotype was detected many times. This sequence joins TRBV15 and TRBJ1-2, with D tentatively TRBD1 (6 bases). Germline V lookup: CDR1 LNHNV, CDR2 YYDKDF (reference sequence). CDR3 size: 15 residues. Between the trimmed V and J ends, which lost 2 bases and 5 bases, there was a span of 15 bases. The CDR3 region has the DNA TGTGCCACCAGCAGAACACGGGGGGCGAGGTATGGCTACACCTTC. Encoded protein: CATSRTRGARYGYTF.

This clonotype has a count of ten or more. The V and J genes are TRBV20-1 and TRBJ2-5; either TRBD1 or TRBD2 may supply D (6 bases each). Trimming cost V 4 bases and J 1 base, with 10 bases left between them. The CDR3 consists of 13 residues. Germline V gives CDR1 DFQATT, CDR2 SNEGSKA (reference sequence). CDR3 DNA sequence: TGCAGTGCTACGGGGGCTAGCCAAGAGACCCAGTACTTC. Its protein product is CSATGASQETQYF.

The chain employs TRBV3-1 and TRBJ2-6; D is possibly TRBD1 (5 bases). Germline values: CDR1 LGHDT, CDR2 YNNKEL (reference sequence). This CDR3 comprises 17 residues. Trimming removed 0 bases at V and 4 bases at J, with 13 bases between. CDR3 amino acids: CASSQEVGVTGANVLTF. DNA of the CDR3: TGTGCCAGCAGCCAAGAGGTAGGGGTAACAGGGGCCAACGTCCTGACTTTC.